This T cell receptor (beta chain) was captured by sequencing in a study of multiple sclerosis patients with progressive multifocal leukoencephalopathy. Germline V gene sequence: CDR1 MNHNS, CDR2 SASEGT. The V and J ends lost 6 bases and 0 bases respectively, with 11 bases between them. The CDR3 contains 14 residues. Noted time point: time of PML onset. PML was diagnosed clinically and by MRI, then confirmed by JC virus DNA in cerebrospinal fluid. The survey-level immunoSEQ assay was used. The table came from immunoSEQ multiplex PCR; TCRdb's copy has only in-frame clones and leaves some out. Of approximately 28,000 clones detected, 87% appear once; the ten largest clones hold approximately 5.2%.

This sequence joins TRBV6-1 and TRBJ2-5, with D possibly TRBD2 on 6 matching bases. The origin of this receptor is a woman aged 40 to 50 with progressive multifocal leukoencephalopathy. The sample in question was PBMCs, obtained from a patient treated with natalizumab. The CDR3 is CASSDRDYQETQYF. DNA for the CDR3: TGTGCCAGCAGCGATCGGGACTACCAAGAGACCCAGTACTTC.